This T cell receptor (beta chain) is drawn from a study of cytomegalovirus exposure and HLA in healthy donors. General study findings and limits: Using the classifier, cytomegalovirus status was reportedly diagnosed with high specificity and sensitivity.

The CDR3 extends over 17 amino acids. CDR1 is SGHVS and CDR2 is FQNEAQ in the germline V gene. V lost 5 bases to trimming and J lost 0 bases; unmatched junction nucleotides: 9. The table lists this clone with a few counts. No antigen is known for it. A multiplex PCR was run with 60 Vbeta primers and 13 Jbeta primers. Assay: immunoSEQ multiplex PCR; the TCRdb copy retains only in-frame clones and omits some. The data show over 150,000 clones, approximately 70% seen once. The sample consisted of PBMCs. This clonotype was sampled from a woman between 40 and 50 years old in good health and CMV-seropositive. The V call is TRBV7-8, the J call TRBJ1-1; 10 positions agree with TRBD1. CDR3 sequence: CASSPRRDRGVNTEAFF. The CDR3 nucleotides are TGTGCCAGCAGCCCGAGAAGGGACAGGGGAGTGAACACTGAAGCTTTCTTT.